The 25 T cell receptor beta chains below come from one sample, sequenced in a study of cytomegalovirus exposure and HLA in healthy donors. PCR primers comprised 60 Vbeta and 13 Jbeta primers. Assay: immunoSEQ multiplex PCR; the TCRdb copy retains only in-frame clones and omits some. The sample consists of approximately 120,000 clones, approximately 80% of them appearing once. The sequencing input was PBMCs. The receptors were gathered from a woman aged 40 to 49 in good health and CMV-seropositive.

This clone was observed a few times. The chain is built from TRBV2 and TRBJ2-7; TRBD1 matches at 8 bases. Trimming cost V 8 bases and J 2 bases; bases outside gene matches: 14. This CDR3 has 16 residues. Germline V lookup: CDR1 SNHLY, CDR2 FYNNEI. CDR3 protein: CASPSTKTGVPYEQYF. In nucleotides, the CDR3 is TGTGCCAGCCCCTCGACAAAGACAGGGGTACCCTACGAGCAGTACTTC. The entire variable domain, with the rest obtained from reference TRBV2 and TRBJ2-7, is as follows: EPEVTQTPSHQVTQMGQEVILRCVPISNHLYFYWYRQILGQKVEFLVSFYNNEISEKSEIFDDQFSVERPDGSNFTLKIRSTKLEDSAMYFCASPSTKTGVPYEQYFGPGTRLTVT.

The V call is TRBV2, the J call TRBJ2-5, with D perhaps TRBD2 (5 bases). CDR1 and CDR2 (germline): SNHLY, FYNNEI. Trimming took 3 bases from V and 1 from J, leaving 6 bases between them. This CDR3 is built from 13 residues. CDR3 DNA: TGTGCCAGCAGTGATGGGAGCCAAGAGACCCAGTACTTC. The encoded protein is CASSDGSQETQYF.

This chain uses TRBV21-1 with TRBJ2-3; TRBD1 is the table's D call, not checked against the DNA. TRBV21-1 is listed as a pseudogene. The CDR3 extends over 15 amino acids. CDR3 sequence (DNA): TGTGCCAGCAGCAAAGTGACAGGGAAGACAGATACGCAGTATTTT. As protein: CASSKVTGKTDTQYF.

V and J are TRBV12-5 and TRBJ1-2; D perhaps matches TRBD1 (5 bases). The CDR3 runs to 12 residues. Germline V gives CDR1 LGHNT, CDR2 FRNRAP. The V gene lost 1 base and the J gene lost 11 bases, with 11 bases spanning the gap. The CDR3 loop reads CASGLDTGTYTF. Here the CDR3 DNA reads TGTGCTAGTGGTTTGGACACAGGAACTTACACCTTC.

The V gene is TRBV4-2, the J gene TRBJ2-1; 7 positions match TRBD2. Germline V CDR1 and CDR2: LGHNA, YNFKEQ. The CDR3 spans 16 residues. The ends lost 4 bases at V and 0 bases at J; junction bases unmatched: 6. This CDR3 is CASSLLGGSSYNEQFF. In nucleotides, the CDR3 is TGTGCCAGCAGCCTTCTCGGCGGGAGCTCCTACAATGAGCAGTTCTTC.

This clone was counted a single time. The chain recombines TRBV30 with TRBJ1-2, with D unresolved. Looked up from germline, CDR1 is GTSNPN and CDR2 is SVGIG (reference sequence). The CDR3 runs 13 residues. Between the trimmed V and J ends, which lost 2 bases and 5 bases, there was a span of 12 bases. The CDR3 loop reads CAWSPGGEYGYTF. For the CDR3, the DNA is TGTGCCTGGAGTCCAGGCGGGGAATATGGCTACACCTTC.

The chain carries TRBV4-1 and TRBJ1-5, with 7 bases aligning to TRBD1. V dropped 1 base and J dropped 11; count of bases not matched to a gene: 11. Germline V gene data show CDR1 as MGHRA and CDR2 as YSYEKL. This CDR3 is 15 amino acids long. Here the CDR3 DNA reads TGCGCCAGCAGCCAAGGACAGGGTATTTTAGAGACCCAGCATTTT. Amino acid sequence: CASSQGQGILETQHF.

This clone came up a few times. The genes are TRBV6-1 and TRBJ1-2, with TRBD1 identical over 8 bases. Germline loops: CDR1 MNHNS, CDR2 SASEGT. Trimming cost V 6 bases and J 4 bases; bases outside gene matches: 4. The CDR3 covers 13 residues. DNA of the CDR3: TGTGCCAGCAGCAGGGGGCATGGCTATGGCTACACCTTC. It specifies CASSRGHGYGYTF.

Only a few counts were recorded for this clone. The rearrangement joins TRBV20-1 to TRBJ1-1, with D tentatively TRBD1 (6 bases). This CDR3 has 11 amino acids. The germline CDR1 and CDR2 sequences are DFQATT and SNEGSKA (reference sequence). V was trimmed by 6 bases and J by 5 bases, leaving 10 bases between them. CDR3 coding DNA: TGCAGTGCGCGGACAGAGACTGAAGCTTTCTTT. It yields the protein CSARTETEAFF.

This chain uses TRBV28 with TRBJ1-6; 8 nucleotides match TRBD1. Germline V gives CDR1 MDHEN, CDR2 SYDVKM. After removal of 2 bases from V and 8 bases from J, the junction contained 5 bases not matched to a gene. The CDR3 runs to 15 residues. The chain's CDR3 is CASSLDRGAHSPLHF. CDR3 DNA sequence: TGTGCCAGCAGTTTAGACAGGGGAGCCCATTCACCCCTCCACTTT.

The chain employs TRBV28 and TRBJ2-4; no firm D call. This CDR3 comprises 15 residues. Germline V gene sequence: CDR1 MDHEN, CDR2 SYDVKM. Between the trimmed V and J ends, which lost 6 bases and 4 bases, there was a span of 16 bases. For the CDR3, the DNA is TGTGCCAGCAGCCCAGGTTTACGCCCAAAAAACATTCAGTACTTC. This codes for CASSPGLRPKNIQYF.

The chain couples TRBV7-3 to TRBJ1-5; no reliable D call. Germline values: CDR1 SGHTA, CDR2 FQGTGA. This CDR3 spans 15 amino acids. Trimming pared 3 bases from V and 2 bases from J, leaving 11 bases between. The CDR3 DNA is TGTGCCAGCAGCTTGGGCCCCTTGGGCAATCAGCCCCAGCATTTT. This gives the protein CASSLGPLGNQPQHF.

The chain recombines TRBV6-1 with TRBJ2-2, with 7 bases that match TRBD1. V dropped 7 bases and J dropped 2; count of bases not matched to a gene: 4. Per germline, CDR1 MNHNS and CDR2 SASEGT. There are 14 residues in the CDR3. The CDR3 sequence: CASTTGVNTGELFF. Here the CDR3 DNA reads TGTGCCAGCACCACAGGGGTCAACACCGGGGAGCTGTTTTTT.

Remarks on this clone: This CDR3 is also generated by other DNA sequences in the sample. The chain links TRBV11-2 to TRBJ2-3; D call uncertain. CDR1 is SGHAT, CDR2 FQNNGV, per germline. The CDR3 has 14 amino acids. Trimming pared 1 base from V and 1 base from J, leaving 6 bases between. The CDR3 is CASSLGRGTDTQYF. For the CDR3, the DNA is TGTGCCAGCAGCTTAGGACGGGGCACAGATACGCAGTATTTT.

The rearrangement joins TRBV30 to TRBJ1-2; D gene unclear. CDR1 is GTSNPN and CDR2 is SVGIG in the germline V gene (reference sequence). The CDR3 contains 16 residues. The ends were cut back, 0 bases at V and 8 bases at J, with 22 bases in the middle. The CDR3 sequence: CAWSVRYRGSHRGYTF. The CDR3 region has the DNA TGTGCCTGGAGTGTACGATATCGAGGGAGTCATAGGGGCTACACCTTC.

The V call is TRBV18, the J call TRBJ1-5, with 10 bases matching TRBD1. Trimming took 3 bases from V and 4 from J; bases not matched to a gene: 9. The CDR3 has 17 residues. Germline V gene data show CDR1 as KGHSH and CDR2 as LQKENI. CDR3 coding DNA: TGTGCCAGCTCACCCCAACGGACAGGGGGGATTAATCAGCCCCAGCATTTT. Encoded protein: CASSPQRTGGINQPQHF. Full variable domain (remainder filled in from reference TRBV18 and TRBJ1-5): NAGVMQNPRHLVRRRGQEARLRCSPMKGHSHVYWYRQLPEEGLKFMVYLQKENIIDESGMPKERFSAEFPKEGPSILRIQQVVRGDSAAYFCASSPQRTGGINQPQHFGDGTRLSIL.

The chain couples TRBV5-1 to TRBJ2-5, with 9 bases lining up with TRBD2. V lost 4 bases to trimming and J lost 4 bases; unmatched junction nucleotides: 8. The germline CDR1 and CDR2 sequences are SGHRS and YFSETQ. The CDR3 is 15 residues long. CDR3: CASSVSSGSGETQYF. In DNA, the CDR3 is TGCGCCAGCAGCGTGAGTAGCGGGAGCGGAGAGACCCAGTACTTC.

The sample holds one count of this clone. The genes are TRBV19 and TRBJ2-7, with D tentatively TRBD2 (6 bases). With 4 bases removed from V and 4 bases from J, the gap between germline ends came to 17 bases. Germline assignment: CDR1 LNHDA and CDR2 SQIVND (reference sequence). There are 15 residues in the CDR3. The CDR3, as DNA: TGTGCCAGTAGTAACGGCCTATTGGGACTGTACGAGCAGTACTTC. This translates into CASSNGLLGLYEQYF.

The V call is TRBV7-2, the J call TRBJ1-2; 7 bases align to TRBD1. V trimming: 5 bases; J trimming: 4 bases; junction bases outside the gene matches: 10. Germline loops: CDR1 SGHTA, CDR2 FQGNSA. The CDR3 runs 15 residues. The CDR3 DNA sequence: TGTGCCAGCAGCCCATCAGGACAGGCCAGCTATGGCTACACCTTC. It encodes CASSPSGQASYGYTF. Looking up the rest from reference TRBV7-2 and TRBJ1-2 gives the full variable domain: GAGVSQSPSNKVTEKGKDVELRCDPISGHTALYWYRQSLGQGLEFLIYFQGNSAPDKSGLPSDRFSAERTGGSVSTLTIQRTQQEDSAVYLCASSPSGQASYGYTFGSGTRLTVV.

The chain employs TRBV2 and TRBJ2-6; D is unresolved. Per germline, CDR1 SNHLY and CDR2 FYNNEI. The CDR3 runs to 14 residues. Trimming removed 3 bases from V and 1 base from J, with 4 bases in between. The CDR3 DNA is TGTGCCAGCAGTGACCAGTCTGGGGCCAACGTCCTGACTTTC. Translating it yields CASSDQSGANVLTF.

The chain couples TRBV6-6 to TRBJ2-7; D is uncertain. V gave up 3 bases and J gave up 3 bases, with 6 bases separating them. The CDR3 extends over 12 amino acids. CDR1 and CDR2 (germline): MNHNY, SVGAGI (reference sequence). Here the CDR3 reads CASSYPDYEQYF. For the CDR3, the DNA is TGTGCCAGCAGTTATCCAGACTACGAGCAGTACTTC.

The chain is built from TRBV20-1 and TRBJ2-7; possible D gene TRBD2, 5 bases. Germline V gene sequence: CDR1 DFQATT, CDR2 SNEGSKA (reference sequence). The CDR3 loop spans 11 amino acids. V was cut by 4 bases and J by 4 bases, with 8 bases left in between. Here the CDR3 DNA reads TGCAGTGCTAAGGAGGTTTACGAGCAGTACTTC. Translated, it gives CSAKEVYEQYF.

The CDR3 DNA reads TGTGCCAGCTCACCACCGATCGGACAGGGGGTTACGCAGTATTTT. This codes for CASSPPIGQGVTQYF. J is TRBJ2-3 and V is TRBV18; 10 nucleotides line up with TRBD1. CDR1 KGHSH and CDR2 LQKENI come from the germline V gene. V gave up 0 bases and J gave up 8 bases; unmatched junction bases: 5. The CDR3 contains 15 residues.

The chain combines TRBV20-1 with TRBJ2-5, with 8 bases lining up with TRBD1. The germline CDR1 and CDR2 sequences are DFQATT and SNEGSKA (reference sequence). V lost 4 bases, J lost 7 bases, and 2 bases stayed unmatched. The CDR3 sequence is 11 residues long. CDR3 sequence reads: CSANDRGTQYF. DNA for the CDR3: TGCAGTGCTAACGACAGGGGGACCCAGTACTTC.

The chain couples TRBV2 to TRBJ1-2; 7 bases line up with TRBD1. V dropped 2 bases and J dropped 0; count of bases not matched to a gene: 3. CDR1 and CDR2 (germline): SNHLY, FYNNEI. This CDR3 region has 15 residues. CDR3: CASSERDRANYGYTF. The CDR3 coding sequence is TGTGCCAGCAGTGAAAGGGACAGAGCTAACTATGGCTACACCTTC.